This T cell receptor beta chain was captured in a study of OX40 agonist ivuxolimab in advanced cancers. In terms of the full investigation: Ivuxolimab was a fully human IgG2 agonistic monoclonal antibody targeting the costimulatory receptor OX40 (CD134). Intravenous ivuxolimab was administered to patients every 2 weeks at six dose levels: 0.01, 0.1, 0.3, 1.5, 3 and 10 mg/kg. Of the 50 to 55 patients in dose escalation, 19 had hepatocellular carcinoma, about 15 had melanoma, 9 had renal cell carcinoma and 9 had head and neck cancer. A male proportion of almost 85% and a mean age of approximately 60 years, ranging from about 23 to 90, were recorded for the dose-escalation cohort. Patients were allowed to have had prior anti-PD-1, anti-PD-L1 or anti-CTLA-4 therapy, and around 41% of the dose-escalation patients had previously received checkpoint inhibitors. Partial responses were achieved by three dose-escalation patients, of whom one had hepatocellular carcinoma and two had cutaneous melanoma. Peripheral TCRbeta sequencing was intended to test whether TCR sequence diversity was altered and clonal T-cell expansion was caused by ivuxolimab. The paper covers the monotherapy dose-escalation part of the phase I ivuxolimab trial, which included N ≈ 54 patients.

The full study reports these points: The antigen specificity of the clonally expanded peripheral T cells was not determined. After ivuxolimab, expanded clones were on average more numerous among CD8+ T cells than among CD4+ T cells. Partial responders in the 0.1-3.0 mg/kg groups had among the lowest normalized peripheral clonal expansion, especially among CD8+ T cells. At doses of 0.1 to 3.0 mg/kg, clonal expansion of both CD4+ and CD8+ T cells in blood was seen between baseline and week 6. Low levels of normalized T-cell clonal expansion were also seen in some patients who did not respond.

As for this clone: The antigen it recognizes is unknown. At one end the junction does not follow the germline gene, possibly because of a read error.

For sequencing of the TCRbeta CDR3 region, genomic DNA was extracted from the sorted cells. The immunoSEQ Assay was used to sequence the TCRbeta CDR3 regions. What TCRdb holds here is the immuneACCESS table cut down to in-frame rearrangements. Part of the clones is not present; checked against another copy, under half of the missing clones reflect an unresolved V gene, and the others are unexplained. This sample lists 25,000 to 35,000 clones; roughly nine tenths were detected once. 38% of the sample rests with the top ten. The trial excluded patients who had a history of autoimmune disease or who were on systemic immunosuppression. In every dose cohort, peripheral blood was drawn for TCR sequencing at baseline, cycle 4 day 1, and cycle 7 day 1. Samples came from an open-label, multicenter, first-in-human phase I dose-escalation trial of ivuxolimab. Adults with locally advanced or metastatic melanoma, renal cell, hepatocellular, or head and neck squamous cell carcinoma were enrolled in the trial. Before TCR sequencing, CD4+ and CD8+ T cells were separately sorted from peripheral blood.

This sequence originates from an adult with an advanced solid tumor such as melanoma, head and neck, liver or kidney cancer. The input for sequencing was CD4+ or CD8+ T cells sorted from blood, taken in a trial of the OX40 agonist ivuxolimab.

The CDR3 protein is CASSPSIGLAKNTGELFF. The nucleotide sequence is given as TGTGCTAGCAGTCCATCAATCGGACTAGCGAAGAACACCGGGGAGCTGTTTTTT. The sequence links TRBV7-7 to TRBJ2-2; a stretch of 9 junction bases matches TRBD2. According to the germline V gene (reference sequence), CDR1 reads SSHAT and CDR2 reads FNYEAQ. Inclusive of the bounding cysteine and phenylalanine, the CDR3 is 18 residues long. Solely the CDR3 DNA is kept, with 54 bases framed from the first base. Beyond the CDR3, the reference TRBV7-7 and TRBJ2-2 genes provide the residues; the full variable domain reads: GAGVSQSPRYKVTKRGQDVTLRCDPISSHATLYWYQQALGQGPEFLTYFNYEAQPDKSGLPSDRFSAERPEGSISTLTIQRTEQRDSAMYRCASSPSIGLAKNTGELFFGEGSRLTVL.